This TCR beta chain was profiled in a study of identical twins. Study outcomes and limitations: The authors noted that invariant MAIT and iNKT cells could partly confound zero-insertion analyses.

This clonotype was counted between two and nine times. Its antigen is unknown. TCRdb independently ran MiXCR on the 5' RACE reads; one entry per CDR3 protein. The profile shows hundreds of thousands of distinct CDR3 sequences, more than 6.5% of them singletons. Trimming removed 1 base at V and 7 bases at J, with 15 bases between. Germline CDR1 is SGHRS and CDR2 is YFSETQ. The CDR3 extends over 14 amino acids. The sample was also linked to a second study, of yellow fever vaccine responses in identical twins.

The TCR sequence derives from a woman aged 18-30 years in good health. The gene calls are TRBV5-1 and TRBJ2-7; the D is unclear. The specimen sequenced was PBMCs. The CDR3 coding sequence is TGCGCCAGCAGCTTGTGGGCCGGCGCATCTGAGCAGTACTTC. Translating it yields CASSLWAGASEQYF. The full variable domain, its missing parts supplied by reference TRBV5-1 and TRBJ2-7, is KAGVTQTPRYLIKTRGQQVTLSCSPISGHRSVSWYQQTPGQGLQFLFEYFSETQRNKGNFPGRFSGRQFSNSRSEMNVSTLELGDSALYLCASSLWAGASEQYFGPGTRLTVT.